Below are 23 T cell receptor beta chains sequenced from a single sample in a study of cytomegalovirus exposure and HLA in healthy donors. The PCR made use of 60 Vbeta and 13 Jbeta primers. The protocol was immunoSEQ multiplex PCR, while the TCRdb copy is restricted to in-frame clones and leaves out a portion. The table records 190,000 or so clones, over 80% of them present only once. What was sequenced was PBMCs. All receptors derive from a woman between 45 and 65 years old in good health and CMV-seropositive.

This clone was observed a few times. The chain has TRBV19 and TRBJ1-5; the match to TRBD1 covers 10 bases. The CDR3 is 16 residues long. CDR1 and CDR2 (germline): LNHDA, SQIVND (reference sequence). The junction had 12 bases not matched to a gene; V was cut back by 6 bases and J by 7 bases. The CDR3 DNA reads TGTGCCAGTAGCCAGCGCCGGGGACAGGGGACGCAGCCCCAGCATTTT. As protein: CASSQRRGQGTQPQHF.

As DNA, the CDR3 is TGTGCCAGCAGCACTGGGGGAGGGGACACTGAAGCTTTCTTT. It is translated as CASSTGGGDTEAFF. The chain is built from TRBV6-5 and TRBJ1-1; possible D gene TRBD1, 5 bases. The CDR3 consists of 14 residues. From germline, CDR1 is MNHEY and CDR2 SVGAGI. Trimming pared 6 bases from V and 3 bases from J, leaving 14 bases between.

CDR3: CASTSKGEPSYGYTF. CDR3 nucleotides: TGTGCCAGCACCTCGAAGGGGGAACCCTCATATGGCTACACCTTC. This sequence joins TRBV6-5 and TRBJ1-2, with D possibly matching TRBD1 (6 bases). The V gene lost 7 bases and the J gene lost 5 bases, with 20 bases spanning the gap. Germline assignment: CDR1 MNHEY and CDR2 SVGAGI. This CDR3 is built from 15 residues.

This clone was recorded only once. This chain connects TRBV5-1 to TRBJ2-1; 13 bases are a match to TRBD2. The CDR3 length is 18 residues. J lost 8 bases, V lost 0 bases, and 11 bases had no gene match. Germline V lookup: CDR1 SGHRS, CDR2 YFSETQ. The CDR3 is CASSLGGTSGASGDEQFF. CDR3 in DNA: TGCGCCAGCAGCTTGGGGGGGACTAGCGGGGCCTCGGGGGATGAGCAGTTCTTC.

This chain links TRBV28 with TRBJ2-3; 11 positions match TRBD2. CDR1 MDHEN and CDR2 SYDVKM come from the germline V gene. Trimming removed 6 bases from V and 0 bases from J; junction bases left unmatched: 5. The CDR3 has 16 amino acids. For the CDR3, the DNA is TGTGCCAGCAGCTTACTAGCGGGGGAAAGCACAGATACGCAGTATTTT. It yields the protein CASSLLAGESTDTQYF.

CDR3 amino acids: CASSYRDSPDTQYF. The CDR3 DNA reads as TGTGCCAGCAGCTACCGGGACAGCCCCGATACGCAGTATTTT. The genes are TRBV7-9 and TRBJ2-3; TRBD1 agrees at 7 bases. CDR1 is SEHNR and CDR2 is FQNEAQ in the germline V gene (reference sequence). The CDR3 is 14 residues long. Trimming cost V 4 bases and J 6 bases; bases outside gene matches: 7.

The chain uses TRBV19 and TRBJ1-3, with D possibly matching TRBD1 (6 bases). Trimming took off 7 bases at V and 2 bases at J, with 21 bases between the two ends. Germline lookup yields CDR1 LNHDA and CDR2 SQIVND (reference sequence). This CDR3 comprises 17 residues. CDR3 in DNA: TGTGCCAGTACGCCTCTCGGGGGGCAGGTCGCTGGAAACACCATATATTTT. Amino acid sequence: CASTPLGGQVAGNTIYF.

The chain couples TRBV4-3 to TRBJ1-3, with D perhaps matching TRBD1 (5 bases). The V end lost 0 bases, the J end lost 6 bases, and 15 bases lay between the germline ends. CDR1 is LGHNA and CDR2 is YSLEER in the germline V gene. The CDR3 runs 16 residues. The CDR3 DNA follows: TGCGCCAGCAGCCAAGATGAGCTAGGGGCTGTAAACACCATATATTTT. As protein: CASSQDELGAVNTIYF.

V gene TRBV18 combines with J gene TRBJ1-2, with 7 nucleotides matching TRBD1. Per germline, CDR1 KGHSH and CDR2 LQKENI. Germline trimming cut 0 bases from V and 4 bases from J; bases unmatched to any gene: 2. The CDR3 is 14 residues long. The CDR3 region is CASSPPDRVYGYTF. The CDR3 DNA reads TGTGCCAGCTCACCACCAGACAGGGTCTATGGCTACACCTTC.

The genes are TRBV11-2 and TRBJ1-5; D is possibly TRBD1 (6 bases). V was clipped by 5 bases and J by 0 bases, with 11 bases between them. This CDR3 contains 15 residues. CDR1 and CDR2 (germline): SGHAT, FQNNGV. The CDR3 bases are TGTGCCAGCAGCCTAGGGGGGGATAGCAATCAGCCCCAGCATTTT. It yields the protein CASSLGGDSNQPQHF.

The chain is built from TRBV5-1 and TRBJ2-1; 7 nucleotides match TRBD1. This CDR3 is built from 15 residues. Germline V gene data show CDR1 as SGHRS and CDR2 as YFSETQ. With 0 bases clipped from V and 4 bases from J, the junction kept 4 bases outside the gene matches. CDR3 bases: TGCGCCAGCAGCTTGGAAGGGGGCCGGTACAATGAGCAGTTCTTC. Its translation is CASSLEGGRYNEQFF. The full variable domain, with the rest looked up from reference TRBV5-1 and TRBJ2-1, is KAGVTQTPRYLIKTRGQQVTLSCSPISGHRSVSWYQQTPGQGLQFLFEYFSETQRNKGNFPGRFSGRQFSNSRSEMNVSTLELGDSALYLCASSLEGGRYNEQFFGPGTRLTVL.

This clone was detected only a few times. The rearrangement joins TRBV19 to TRBJ2-3, with D possibly being TRBD2 (6 bases). The V end was cut by 3 bases, the J end by 4 bases, with 8 bases between. CDR3 length equals 13 residues. Germline V gene sequence: CDR1 LNHDA, CDR2 SQIVND (reference sequence). The CDR3 spells CASSMGGPDTQYF. The CDR3 DNA is TGTGCCAGTAGTATGGGGGGACCAGATACGCAGTATTTT.

V usage is TRBV4-1 and J usage is TRBJ1-5, with D hard to call. V was pared by 2 bases and J by 2 bases, with 13 bases between. Per the germline V gene, CDR1 is MGHRA and CDR2 is YSYEKL. The CDR3 spans 16 residues. For the CDR3, the DNA is TGCGCCAGCAGCCAATTCCCAGGTTTGGGCAATCAGCCCCAGCATTTT. It yields the protein CASSQFPGLGNQPQHF.

The rearrangement joins TRBV4-3 to TRBJ2-1; D not certain. Trimming took 0 bases from V and 8 from J, leaving 11 bases between them. The CDR3 is 14 amino acids. Germline V CDR1 and CDR2: LGHNA, YSLEER. The CDR3 sequence: CASSQDVRGDEQFF. In DNA form, the CDR3 reads TGCGCCAGCAGCCAAGATGTCCGCGGCGATGAGCAGTTCTTC.

V usage is TRBV9 and J usage is TRBJ1-4; the D gene is possibly TRBD1 (5 bases). Between the trimmed V and J ends, which lost 3 bases and 8 bases, there was a span of 14 bases. CDR1 and CDR2 (germline): SGDLS, YYNGEE. The CDR3 has 14 amino acids. DNA of the CDR3: TGTGCCAGCAGCGGGTTTGCGGGGGACGAAAAACTGTTTTTT. Translation: CASSGFAGDEKLFF.

This chain joins TRBV5-1 and TRBJ2-3; TRBD2 matches 8 bases. Germline loops: CDR1 SGHRS, CDR2 YFSETQ. Unmatched junction bases numbered 7, after V lost 0 bases and J lost 4 bases. The CDR3 runs to 16 residues. Here the CDR3 DNA reads TGCGCCAGCAGCTTGGATGCCGGGGGGGCCGCAGATACGCAGTATTTT. Translated: CASSLDAGGAADTQYF.

The gene calls are TRBV15 and TRBJ1-2; D is unclear. Between the trimmed V and J ends, which lost 3 bases and 3 bases, there was a span of 17 bases. Germline V gives CDR1 LNHNV, CDR2 YYDKDF (reference sequence). This CDR3 has 16 amino acids. The chain's CDR3 is CATSSLAGFWDYGYTF. The DNA of the CDR3 is TGTGCCACCAGCAGTTTGGCAGGATTTTGGGACTATGGCTACACCTTC. The full variable domain, in which reference TRBV15 and TRBJ1-2 provide the parts outside the CDR3, is DAMVIQNPRYQVTQFGKPVTLSCSQTLNHNVMYWYQQKSSQAPKLLFHYYDKDFNNEADTPDNFQSRRPNTSFCFLDIRSPGLGDTAMYLCATSSLAGFWDYGYTFGSGTRLTVV.

V usage is TRBV9 and J usage is TRBJ1-4, with a weak D call TRBD1 (6 bases). CDR1 and CDR2 from the germline V gene are SGDLS and YYNGEE. V shed 0 bases and J shed 7 bases, with 13 bases lying between them. The length of the CDR3 is 15 residues. CDR3 region: CASSVGDGRGEKLFF. The CDR3 DNA is TGTGCCAGCAGCGTAGGAGACGGCAGGGGTGAAAAACTGTTTTTT.

The chain links TRBV6-1 to TRBJ2-2; possible D gene TRBD1, 6 bases. V was trimmed by 5 bases and J by 1 base, leaving 11 bases between them. This CDR3 contains 15 residues. From germline, CDR1 is MNHNS and CDR2 SASEGT. The CDR3 here is CASSRLTGNTGELFF. CDR3 nucleotide sequence: TGTGCCAGCAGTCGACTGACAGGGAACACCGGGGAGCTGTTTTTT.

The V call is TRBV18, the J call TRBJ2-5; a weak D match, TRBD2 (6 bases). The CDR3 contains 16 residues. Trimming cost V 3 bases and J 1 base, with 15 bases left between them. Germline CDR1 and CDR2: KGHSH and LQKENI. The CDR3 protein is CASSPSRGGGQETQYF. DNA of the CDR3: TGTGCCAGCTCACCGAGTAGGGGAGGAGGCCAAGAGACCCAGTACTTC.

The chain employs TRBV4-1 and TRBJ2-2; D remains unclear. The CDR3 is made up of 12 amino acids. CDR1 is MGHRA and CDR2 is YSYEKL in the germline V gene. V gave up 4 bases and J gave up 6 bases, with 6 bases separating them. The CDR3: CASSPLSGELFF. In DNA form, the CDR3 reads TGCGCCAGCAGCCCCCTATCCGGGGAGCTGTTTTTT.

V is TRBV12-5 and J is TRBJ2-3; D unresolved. Germline CDR1 LGHNT, CDR2 FRNRAP. Trimming stripped 1 base from V and 6 bases from J, with 8 bases between. The CDR3 runs to 13 residues. CDR3 in DNA: TGTGCTAGTGGTTTGGGACCCGGGGATACGCAGTATTTT. As protein: CASGLGPGDTQYF.

The chain is built from TRBV19 and TRBJ2-7; 12 nucleotides line up with TRBD1. Trimming removed 5 bases from V and 12 bases from J; junction bases left unmatched: 11. The germline gives CDR1 LNHDA, CDR2 SQIVND (reference sequence). This CDR3 spans 14 amino acids. The CDR3 DNA follows: TGTGCCAGTAGTGCCACCGGGACAGGGGGCTTTCGGTACTTC. Its protein is CASSATGTGGFRYF.